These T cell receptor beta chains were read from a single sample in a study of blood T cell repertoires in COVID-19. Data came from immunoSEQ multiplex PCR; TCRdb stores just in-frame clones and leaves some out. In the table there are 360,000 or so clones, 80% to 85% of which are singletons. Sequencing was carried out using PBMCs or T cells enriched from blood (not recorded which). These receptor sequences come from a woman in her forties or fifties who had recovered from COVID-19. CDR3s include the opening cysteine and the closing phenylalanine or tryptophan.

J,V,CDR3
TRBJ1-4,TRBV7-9,CASSSRPSHATNEKLFF
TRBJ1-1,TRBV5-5,CASILLGGRTEAFF
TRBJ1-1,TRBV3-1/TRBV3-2,CASSSNRDREAFF
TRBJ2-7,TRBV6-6,CASSYQWEATYEQYF
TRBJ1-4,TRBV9,CASSPRTGQNEKLFF
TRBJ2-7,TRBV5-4,CASSLGAGAHEQYF
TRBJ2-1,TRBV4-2,CASSLPAGEQFF
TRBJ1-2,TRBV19,CASSTYYGYTF
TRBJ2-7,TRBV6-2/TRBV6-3,CASSSGQGLSYEQYF
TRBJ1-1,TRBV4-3,CASSTMVGGLTEAFF
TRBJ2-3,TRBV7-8,CASSLARTDTQYF
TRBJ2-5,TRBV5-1,CASSAPGLAASETQYF
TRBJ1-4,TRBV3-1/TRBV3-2,CASSSGTAINEKLFF
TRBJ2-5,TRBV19,CASALAIQETQYF
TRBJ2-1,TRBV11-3,CASSFGQIYNEQFF
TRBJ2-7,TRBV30,CAWSTGLHEQYF